A single sample is the source of the 8 T cell receptor beta chains below, sequenced in a study of blood T cell repertoires in COVID-19. Libraries were prepared by immunoSEQ multiplex PCR; TCRdb keeps only in-frame clonotypes and omits some of them. Of about 170,000 clones in the sample, 85% to 90% were seen once. Source material: peripheral blood. These receptors were collected from a man aged 50 or older who had recovered from COVID-19.

The chain is built from TRBV29-1 and TRBJ1-2; 8 bases are a match to TRBD1. The germline V gene has CDR1 SQVTM and CDR2 ANQGSEA. This CDR3 spans 14 amino acids. With 6 bases clipped from V and 3 bases from J, the junction kept 9 bases outside the gene matches. The DNA for the CDR3 is TGCAGCGTCGCCGGACAGGGAAAATACTATGGCTACACCTTC. Protein: CSVAGQGKYYGYTF.

This clone was seen a single time. The chain couples TRBV19 to TRBJ2-7; possibly TRBD2 for D (5 bases). Germline V gives CDR1 LNHDA, CDR2 SQIVND (reference sequence). This CDR3 contains 16 residues. With 3 bases removed from V and 4 bases from J, the gap between germline ends came to 19 bases. The CDR3 protein is CASSMRRAANVYEQYF. In DNA, the CDR3 is TGTGCCAGTAGTATGAGGCGGGCAGCGAACGTGTACGAGCAGTACTTC.

The chain's CDR3 is CAWRGEGGGNQPQHF. In nucleotides, the CDR3 is TGTGCCTGGAGAGGGGAGGGAGGAGGCAATCAGCCCCAGCATTTT. The V gene is TRBV30, the J gene TRBJ1-5; maybe TRBD1 (5 bases). The germline gives CDR1 GTSNPN, CDR2 SVGIG (reference sequence). The CDR3 length is 15 residues. V gave up 3 bases and J gave up 2 bases, with 14 bases separating them.

V usage is TRBV7-6 and J usage is TRBJ1-5, with a weak D call TRBD1 (5 bases). Looked up from germline, CDR1 is SGHVS and CDR2 is FNYEAQ. The CDR3 is 15 amino acids. The V gene lost 1 base and the J gene lost 1 base, with 8 bases spanning the gap. CDR3 sequence: CASSLGAGSNQPQHF. CDR3 nucleotide sequence: TGTGCCAGCAGCTTAGGGGCAGGGAGCAATCAGCCCCAGCATTTT.

The sample holds a few counts of this clone. The chain couples TRBV19 to TRBJ2-2; 9 nucleotides match TRBD1. CDR1 is LNHDA and CDR2 is SQIVND in the germline V gene (reference sequence). This CDR3 is 19 amino acids long. Trimming took 9 bases from V and 3 from J; bases not matched to a gene: 20. For the CDR3, the DNA is TGTGCCAGCCTGTCGTTGTTCGGGACAGGGCATTCGCACACCGGGGAGCTGTTTTTT. Encoded protein: CASLSLFGTGHSHTGELFF.

V and J are TRBV9 and TRBJ1-2; D possibly corresponds to TRBD1 (5 bases). Germline CDR1 is SGDLS and CDR2 is YYNGEE. Trimming stripped 0 bases from V and 4 bases from J, with 7 bases between. The CDR3 contains 13 residues. CDR3 sequence reads: CASSVDQGYGYTF. As DNA, the CDR3 is TGTGCCAGCAGCGTAGATCAGGGCTATGGCTACACCTTC.

The chain combines TRBV15 with TRBJ2-1; 7 bases are a match to TRBD1. V shed 3 bases and J 5 bases; nucleotides not matched to a gene: 7. Germline V gene lookup returns CDR1 LNHNV and CDR2 YYDKDF (reference sequence). The CDR3 extends over 15 amino acids. In DNA, the CDR3 is TGTGCCACCAGCAGTTCGGACAGGTTAAACAATGAGCAGTTCTTC. Amino acid sequence: CATSSSDRLNNEQFF.

This rearrangement joins TRBV29-1 to TRBJ2-3; TRBD1 agrees at 11 bases. With 8 bases clipped from V and 6 bases from J, the junction kept 7 bases outside the gene matches. Looked up from germline, CDR1 is SQVTM and CDR2 is ANQGSEA. The length of the CDR3 is 13 residues. The CDR3 protein is CSSRTGGKDTQYF. Written as DNA, the CDR3 is TGCAGCTCTAGGACAGGGGGCAAGGATACGCAGTATTTT.